The 20 T cell receptor beta chains below come from one sample, sequenced in a study of Ad26.COV2.S vaccination and SARS-CoV-2 variants. Treatment described: over 15 received Ad26.COV2.S at low or high dose, single or two shots; roughly 5 received placebo; per-sample allocation not given. Each sample was drawn 63 days after the first injection (of vaccine or placebo). The assay was immunoSEQ multiplex PCR, and TCRdb's table has in-frame clones only and misses some. In the table there are fewer than 500,000 clones, roughly nine tenths of which are singletons. The sequences come from peripheral blood, collected in a trial of Ad26.COV2.S vaccine versus placebo. These receptors were collected from a person between 18 and 65 years old who received the Ad26.COV2.S COVID-19 vaccine or a placebo.

This chain links TRBV19 with TRBJ2-1; D remains unclear. Germline V lookup: CDR1 LNHDA, CDR2 SQIVND (reference sequence). V was shortened by 1 base and J by 4 bases, with 5 bases between the two germline ends. CDR3 length equals 13 residues. The CDR3 protein is CASSIGFYNEQFF. CDR3 coding DNA: TGTGCCAGTAGTATAGGGTTTTACAATGAGCAGTTCTTC.

The CDR3 here is CASSSGLAGGRSYNEQFF. CDR3 nucleotides: TGTGCCAGCAGTTCAGGACTAGCGGGGGGGCGCTCCTACAATGAGCAGTTCTTC. This sequence joins TRBV11-3 and TRBJ2-1, with 15 positions matching TRBD2. Germline CDR1 reads SGHNT; CDR2 reads YENEEA. The CDR3 length is 18 residues. J gave up 0 bases and V 6 bases, and 6 bases lay outside the gene matches.

The chain uses TRBV7-3 and TRBJ2-5, with a tentative D call TRBD2 (5 bases). The CDR3 extends over 13 amino acids. The V gene's germline CDR1 is SGHTA and CDR2 FQGTGA. Trimming left V 5 bases short and J 4 bases short, with 11 bases between. The DNA for the CDR3 is TGTGCCAGCAGCGGTAGAGGAGGAGAGACCCAGTACTTC. This sequence encodes CASSGRGGETQYF. The variable domain in full, with the rest retrieved from reference TRBV7-3 and TRBJ2-5, is GAGVSQTPSNKVTEKGKYVELRCDPISGHTALYWYRQSLGQGPEFLIYFQGTGAADDSGLPNDRFFAVRPEGSVSTLKIQRTERGDSAVYLCASSGRGGETQYFGPGTRLLVL.

CDR3 bases: TGTGCCAGTAGTATAGGGCGGGTCACAGATACGCAGTATTTT. Residues: CASSIGRVTDTQYF. The chain employs TRBV19 and TRBJ2-3; maybe TRBD2 (5 bases). Between the trimmed V and J ends, which lost 1 base and 2 bases, there was a span of 7 bases. CDR3 size: 14 residues. Germline assignment: CDR1 LNHDA and CDR2 SQIVND (reference sequence). The full variable domain, its missing parts supplied by reference TRBV19 and TRBJ2-3, is DGGITQSPKYLFRKEGQNVTLSCEQNLNHDAMYWYRQDPGQGLRLIYYSQIVNDFQKGDIAEGYSVSREKKESFPLTVTSAQKNPTAFYLCASSIGRVTDTQYFGPGTRLTVL.

This chain links TRBV2 with TRBJ1-1; 7 bases fit TRBD1. The germline V gene has CDR1 SNHLY and CDR2 FYNNEI. This CDR3 region has 15 residues. V trimming: 0 bases; J trimming: 0 bases; junction bases outside the gene matches: 1. For the CDR3, the DNA is TGTGCCAGCAGTGAAGCGGGACAGATGAACACTGAAGCTTTCTTT. Translating gives CASSEAGQMNTEAFF. Filled out from reference TRBV2 and TRBJ1-1, the complete variable domain reads EPEVTQTPSHQVTQMGQEVILRCVPISNHLYFYWYRQILGQKVEFLVSFYNNEISEKSEIFDDQFSVERPDGSNFTLKIRSTKLEDSAMYFCASSEAGQMNTEAFFGQGTRLTVV.

The rearrangement links TRBV10-3 to TRBJ1-2; D is undetermined. Germline V lookup: CDR1 ENHRY, CDR2 SYGVKD. Trimming took 2 bases from V and 5 from J, leaving 6 bases between them. The CDR3 has 12 amino acids. The CDR3 DNA is TGTGCCATCAGTGAGAGGGCGTATGGCTACACCTTC. Translation: CAISERAYGYTF.

This clone has a single count. The genes are TRBV7-9 and TRBJ2-7; TRBD1 or TRBD2 may be the D gene (5 bases each). Between the trimmed V and J ends, which lost 2 bases and 6 bases, there was a span of 17 bases. From germline, CDR1 is SEHNR and CDR2 FQNEAQ (reference sequence). The CDR3 loop spans 15 amino acids. CDR3 DNA: TGTGCCAGCAGCTTAAGTCCCCGGGGCTCTAGCGAGCAGTACTTC. Its translation: CASSLSPRGSSEQYF.

The V gene is TRBV19, the J gene TRBJ1-5; D is unclear. V was shortened by 0 bases and J by 6 bases, with 12 bases between the two germline ends. The V gene's germline CDR1 is LNHDA and CDR2 SQIVND (reference sequence). The CDR3 runs to 15 residues. This CDR3 reads CASSIEPWGVQPQHF. The CDR3 DNA reads TGTGCCAGTAGTATAGAGCCCTGGGGAGTTCAGCCCCAGCATTTT.

In regard to this clone: Within the sample, other DNA sequences also encode this same CDR3. This chain uses TRBV4-3 with TRBJ2-1; D gene ambiguous. Germline lookup yields CDR1 LGHNA and CDR2 YSLEER. The V end lost 0 bases, the J end lost 9 bases, and 9 bases lay between the germline ends. This CDR3 contains 13 residues. In DNA, the CDR3 is TGCGCCAGCAGCCAAGATCCAGGCGGTGAGCAGTTCTTC. Residues: CASSQDPGGEQFF.

V usage is TRBV21-1 and J usage is TRBJ1-4. TRBV21-1 is tagged as a pseudogene. This CDR3 region has 15 residues. The CDR3 reads CASSKGLITREKLFF. CDR3 sequence (DNA): TGTGCCAGCAGCAAAGGCCTCATAACAAGGGAAAAACTGTTTTTT.

This clone was seen a few times. The chain links TRBV7-2 to TRBJ2-5; 9 positions match TRBD1. The germline gives CDR1 SGHTA, CDR2 FQGNSA. The CDR3 extends over 14 amino acids. Unmatched junction bases numbered 7, after V lost 6 bases and J lost 5 bases. CDR3 sequence reads: CASRKQGTGETQYF. CDR3 sequence (DNA): TGTGCCAGCAGGAAACAGGGGACAGGGGAGACCCAGTACTTC.

This sequence joins TRBV2 and TRBJ1-1; maybe TRBD1 (5 bases). Germline V gives CDR1 SNHLY, CDR2 FYNNEI. Trimming cost V 2 bases and J 7 bases, with 14 bases left between them. The CDR3 sequence is 14 residues long. CDR3 amino acids: CASSERGATLEAFF. CDR3 DNA: TGTGCCAGCAGTGAACGCGGGGCAACGCTTGAAGCTTTCTTT.

The V and J genes are TRBV12-3 or TRBV12-4 and TRBJ1-1; unclear D gene. The CDR3 totals 13 residues. Trimming removed 2 bases from V and 4 bases from J, with 8 bases in between. CDR3 region: CASSLKGSTEAFF. The CDR3, as DNA: TGTGCCAGCAGTTTAAAGGGTTCCACTGAAGCTTTCTTT.

The J gene is TRBJ1-6, the V gene TRBV10-3, with 7 nucleotides matching TRBD1. V shed 4 bases and J 10 bases; nucleotides not matched to a gene: 7. CDR1 is ENHRY, CDR2 SYGVKD, per germline. The CDR3 runs 14 residues. CDR3 residues: CAISGGTEGSPLHF. The CDR3 region has the DNA TGTGCCATCAGTGGGGGGACAGAGGGGTCACCCCTCCACTTT.

The chain is built from TRBV5-6 and TRBJ1-1; D is uncertain. Germline values: CDR1 SGHDT, CDR2 YYEEEE. The V end lost 1 base, the J end lost 1 base, and 14 bases lay between the germline ends. The CDR3 loop spans 16 amino acids. CDR3 residues: CASSLKLAVRNTEAFF. CDR3 bases: TGTGCCAGCAGCTTGAAGTTGGCAGTGAGGAACACTGAAGCTTTCTTT.

This chain uses TRBV5-6 with TRBJ1-2; maybe TRBD1 (6 bases). This CDR3 spans 15 amino acids. V dropped 3 bases and J dropped 0 bases, with 12 bases sitting between them. Germline lookup yields CDR1 SGHDT and CDR2 YYEEEE. CDR3 sequence (DNA): TGTGCCAGCAGCTCCGGACAGAAAGCTAACTATGGCTACACCTTC. Translation: CASSSGQKANYGYTF.

This chain links TRBV30 with TRBJ2-7, with 8 bases identical to TRBD1. V was pared by 5 bases and J by 2 bases, with 8 bases of the junction left unmatched. Germline CDR1 is GTSNPN and CDR2 is SVGIG (reference sequence). The CDR3 spans 14 residues. CDR3 sequence: CAWGLGTGPYEQYV. The CDR3 nucleotides read TGTGCCTGGGGTCTCGGGACAGGACCCTACGAGCAGTACGTC.

V gene TRBV27 combines with J gene TRBJ2-1, with 9 bases lining up with TRBD2. The CDR3 totals 19 residues. In germline, CDR1 is MNHEY, CDR2 SMNVEV (reference sequence). V lost 5 bases and J lost 0; bases outside the gene matches: 14. CDR3 sequence reads: CASSPLGLAGISSYNEQFF. The CDR3 nucleotides are TGTGCCAGCAGTCCCCTGGGTCTAGCGGGGATTAGCTCCTACAATGAGCAGTTCTTC.

The CDR3, as DNA: TGTGCCAGCAGCAAAGTACCAGGGGGGTCTGGGGCCAACGTCCTGACTTTC. It specifies CASSKVPGGSGANVLTF. The chain couples TRBV21-1 to TRBJ2-6; whether TRBD1, the table's D call, matches the DNA was not checked. TRBV21-1 is flagged as a pseudogene. The CDR3 has 17 residues.

The rearrangement uses TRBV5-1 and TRBJ1-1; no clear D gene. The CDR3 spans 15 residues. Germline values: CDR1 SGHRS, CDR2 YFSETQ. Trimming removed 0 bases at V and 1 base at J, with 10 bases between. The CDR3, as DNA: TGCGCCAGCAGCTTGGGCCGGGGTACGAACACTGAAGCTTTCTTT. It encodes CASSLGRGTNTEAFF.